This is a list of T cell receptor beta chains from one sample in a study of cytomegalovirus exposure and HLA in healthy donors. Here immunoSEQ multiplex PCR was the method, and the copy in TCRdb shows in-frame clones only, minus some. The sample includes 150,000 to 200,000 clones, roughly three quarters seen only once; the top ten take roughly 10%. Sequencing was carried out using PBMCs. Receptors were obtained from a man younger than 35 in good health and CMV-seropositive. Each CDR3 is given with its conserved first and last residue. The D gene is left open where the match is weak. Clone size, where shown, is once, few, many, or a class for clones that have expanded.

J gene	V gene	D gene	clone size	CDR3 protein	CDR3 DNA
TRBJ2-1	TRBV18	NA	NA	CASSPSATYNEQFF	TGTGCCAGCTCACCAAGTGCAACTTACAATGAGCAGTTCTTC
TRBJ2-7	TRBV7-2	TRBD1	NA	CASSPTGTGEKPYEQYF	TGTGCCAGCAGCCCCACCGGGACAGGGGAAAAACCCTACGAGCAGTACTTC
TRBJ1-2	TRBV7-6	NA	NA	CASSLGPGGYTF	TGTGCCAGCAGCTTAGGGCCGGGGGGCTACACCTTC
TRBJ2-2	TRBV9	TRBD1	once	CASSVAQGVRELFF	TGTGCCAGCAGCGTAGCACAGGGGGTGAGGGAGCTGTTTTTT
TRBJ1-2	TRBV4-2	TRBD1	NA	CASSQAGQGATTYGYTF	TGTGCCAGCAGCCAAGCGGGACAGGGGGCTACAACCTATGGCTACACCTTC
TRBJ2-7	TRBV10-3	NA	NA	CAISEPDSYEQYF	TGTGCCATCAGTGAGCCCGACAGCTACGAGCAGTACTTC
TRBJ2-1	TRBV19	TRBD2	NA	CASSPGTSGQRYNEQFF	TGTGCCAGTAGTCCCGGGACTAGCGGGCAGCGATACAATGAGCAGTTCTTC
TRBJ1-1	TRBV7-9	NA	NA	CASSSLRVGEAFF	TGTGCCAGCAGCTCTCTACGGGTTGGTGAAGCTTTCTTT
TRBJ2-2	TRBV7-2	NA	NA	CASSLGLALTGELFF	TGTGCCAGCAGCTTAGGGTTAGCCCTAACCGGGGAGCTGTTTTTT
TRBJ2-6	TRBV18	NA	once	CASSPTRATGGSGANGLTF	TGTGCCAGCTCACCCACACGAGCGACAGGTGGCTCTGGGGCCAACGGCCTAACTTTC
TRBJ2-7	TRBV4-2	TRBD1	NA	CASSQESRGPYEQYF	TGTGCCAGCAGCCAGGAGTCCAGGGGGCCATACGAGCAGTACTTC
TRBJ1-4	TRBV7-2	NA	NA	CASSLGTVGEKLFF	TGTGCCAGCAGCTTAGGGACAGTCGGAGAAAAACTGTTTTTT
TRBJ1-2	TRBV13	NA	NA	CASSLKRETFEYGYTF	TGTGCCAGCAGCCTGAAAAGGGAGACCTTCGAATATGGCTACACCTTC
TRBJ2-2	TRBV9	NA	NA	CASSALLETGELFF	TGTGCCAGCAGCGCCTTACTAGAAACCGGGGAGCTGTTTTTT
TRBJ2-7	TRBV7-9	TRBD2	few	CSSSPWDYRANEQYF	TGTTCCAGCAGCCCTTGGGACTACCGTGCGAACGAGCAGTACTTC
TRBJ2-7	TRBV7-2	TRBD1	NA	CASSWDRGFYEQYF	TGTGCCAGCAGCTGGGACAGGGGCTTCTACGAGCAGTACTTC
TRBJ2-1	TRBV19	NA	NA	CASTDSFSYNEQFF	TGTGCCAGCACGGACTCGTTCTCCTACAATGAGCAGTTCTTC
TRBJ1-4	TRBV19	NA	NA	CATSTGPSRPSHRQEKLFF	TGTGCCACCTCAACAGGGCCCTCACGGCCCTCTCACAGGCAGGAAAAACTGTTTTTT
TRBJ1-2	TRBV2	TRBD1	NA	CASSMTGGGYYGYTF	TGTGCCAGCAGCATGACAGGGGGCGGGTACTATGGCTACACCTTC
TRBJ1-1	TRBV19	NA	once	CASSIPGRPSNTEAFF	TGTGCCAGTAGTATACCCGGCAGGCCCTCGAACACTGAAGCTTTCTTT
TRBJ2-2	TRBV6-5	TRBD2	NA	CASSYELAGGELFF	TGTGCCAGCAGTTACGAGCTAGCGGGAGGGGAGCTGTTTTTT
TRBJ1-1	TRBV11-1	NA	NA	CASSLSVLATEAFF	TGTGCCAGCAGCTTGAGCGTTCTGGCCACTGAAGCTTTCTTT
TRBJ1-2	TRBV6-1	NA	NA	CASTDRTNNYGYTF	TGTGCCAGCACCGACCGGACAAATAACTATGGCTACACCTTC
TRBJ1-5	TRBV12-5	NA	NA	CASGPSGTTNQPQHF	TGTGCTAGTGGGCCCTCCGGGACAACTAATCAGCCCCAGCATTTT
TRBJ2-7	TRBV7-3	TRBD2	NA	CASSLTGSSGSYEQYF	TGTGCCAGCAGCTTAACTGGGTCTAGCGGTTCCTACGAGCAGTACTTC
TRBJ1-2	TRBV5-1	NA	NA	CASSPAGVGVYTF	TGCGCCAGCAGCCCGGCAGGGGTTGGTGTCTACACCTTC
TRBJ2-4	TRBV5-1	NA	NA	CASSDQWKNSQYF	TGCGCCAGCAGCGACCAATGGAAAAACAGTCAGTACTTC
TRBJ1-5	TRBV19	TRBD1	NA	CASSIGTGNQPQHF	TGTGCCAGTAGTATCGGGACAGGGAATCAGCCCCAGCATTTT
TRBJ2-3	TRBV29-1	TRBD1	NA	CSVESGQGPDTQYF	TGCAGCGTTGAATCGGGACAGGGGCCAGATACGCAGTATTTT
TRBJ2-7	TRBV27	TRBD1	NA	CASSPGTGPVYEQYF	TGTGCCAGCAGTCCAGGGACAGGCCCCGTTTACGAGCAGTACTTC
TRBJ2-2	TRBV30	NA	NA	CAWTLLRPAGPGELFF	TGTGCCTGGACCTTGCTCCGACCAGCAGGGCCCGGGGAGCTGTTTTTT
TRBJ1-3	TRBV14	NA	NA	CASSQTKEWLGHSGNTIYF	TGTGCCAGCAGCCAAACCAAAGAGTGGTTGGGCCACTCTGGAAACACCATATATTTT
TRBJ1-2	TRBV27	NA	few	CASSLSSTGPNYGYTF	TGTGCCAGCAGTTTATCTAGCACAGGCCCTAACTATGGCTACACCTTC
TRBJ1-2	TRBV19	NA	few	CASSLGTGEGYGYTF	TGTGCCAGTAGTCTCGGGACTGGAGAAGGGTATGGCTACACCTTC
TRBJ2-1	TRBV7-9	NA	NA	CASSTIGVLAYNEQFF	TGTGCCAGCAGCACTATAGGGGTTCTTGCCTACAATGAGCAGTTCTTC
TRBJ2-3	TRBV7-8	TRBD2	NA	CASSSPGGRTDTQYF	TGTGCCAGCAGCTCCCCGGGGGGTAGGACAGATACGCAGTATTTT
TRBJ1-2	TRBV25-1	NA	few	CASSAHVNYGYTF	TGTGCCAGCAGTGCACACGTTAACTATGGCTACACCTTC
TRBJ2-1	TRBV5-4	TRBD1	few	CASSPGTGWYNEQFF	TGTGCCAGCAGCCCAGGGACAGGTTGGTACAATGAGCAGTTCTTC
TRBJ2-3	TRBV19	NA	NA	CASSIHTTDTQYF	TGTGCCAGTAGTATCCACACCACAGATACGCAGTATTTT
TRBJ1-1	TRBV5-4	NA	NA	CASSLVKGASNTEAFF	TGTGCCAGCAGCTTGGTAAAAGGGGCCTCAAACACTGAAGCTTTCTTT
TRBJ2-1	TRBV5-4	TRBD1	NA	CASSLDRGSYNEQFF	TGTGCCAGCAGCTTGGACAGGGGCTCCTACAATGAGCAGTTCTTC
TRBJ2-7	TRBV25-1	NA	NA	CASSDRPGEQYF	TGTGCCAGCAGTGATCGTCCGGGCGAGCAGTACTTC
TRBJ2-1	TRBV14	NA	NA	CASSPHPGSGQFF	TGTGCCAGCAGCCCTCACCCAGGGTCGGGGCAGTTCTTC
TRBJ1-1	TRBV18	NA	once	CASSPDQGTEAFF	TGTGCCAGCTCACCAGACCAGGGGACTGAAGCTTTCTTT
TRBJ2-5	TRBV10-3	NA	NA	CATKRSSGETQYF	TGTGCCACCAAACGGTCCAGCGGAGAGACCCAGTACTTC
TRBJ2-5	TRBV5-1	NA	once	CASSLGTGRQETQYF	TGCGCCAGCAGCTTGGGTACAGGTCGACAAGAGACCCAGTACTTC
TRBJ2-7	TRBV9	NA	once	CASSVDGTGVYEQYF	TGTGCCAGCAGCGTAGATGGAACGGGAGTCTACGAGCAGTACTTC
TRBJ2-1	TRBV6-5	NA	NA	CASGQHSYNEQFF	TGTGCCAGCGGGCAGCACTCCTACAATGAGCAGTTCTTC
TRBJ1-6	TRBV7-2	TRBD1	NA	CASSLAGTDHSPLHF	TGTGCCAGCAGCTTAGCCGGGACAGATCATTCACCCCTCCACTTT
TRBJ2-5	TRBV11-2	NA	NA	CASSPSMGTGRETQYF	TGTGCCAGCAGCCCCTCGATGGGAACAGGGCGAGAGACCCAGTACTTC
TRBJ1-5	TRBV5-5	NA	NA	CASSLGGGNSNQPQHF	TGTGCCAGCAGCTTGGGCGGAGGAAATAGCAATCAGCCCCAGCATTTT
TRBJ1-5	TRBV7-2	NA	few	CASSLGAREVQHF	TGTGCCAGCAGCTTAGGGGCGAGGGAGGTCCAGCATTTT
TRBJ2-1	TRBV5-4	TRBD2	NA	CASSLQRGYNEQFF	TGTGCCAGCAGCTTACAGCGGGGTTACAATGAGCAGTTCTTC
TRBJ1-5	TRBV19	NA	NA	CASSIEAGNQPQHF	TGTGCCAGTAGTATAGAGGCAGGGAATCAGCCCCAGCATTTT
TRBJ2-3	TRBV4-1	NA	NA	CASSQAGVLADTQYF	TGCGCCAGCAGCCAAGCGGGGGTCCTTGCAGATACGCAGTATTTT
TRBJ2-3	TRBV6-1	TRBD1	NA	CASSEPGQGADTQYF	TGTGCCAGCAGTGAGCCTGGACAGGGAGCAGATACGCAGTATTTT
TRBJ1-4	TRBV9	NA	few	CASSDDTIATNEKLFF	TGTGCCAGCAGCGATGACACAATTGCAACTAATGAAAAACTGTTTTTT